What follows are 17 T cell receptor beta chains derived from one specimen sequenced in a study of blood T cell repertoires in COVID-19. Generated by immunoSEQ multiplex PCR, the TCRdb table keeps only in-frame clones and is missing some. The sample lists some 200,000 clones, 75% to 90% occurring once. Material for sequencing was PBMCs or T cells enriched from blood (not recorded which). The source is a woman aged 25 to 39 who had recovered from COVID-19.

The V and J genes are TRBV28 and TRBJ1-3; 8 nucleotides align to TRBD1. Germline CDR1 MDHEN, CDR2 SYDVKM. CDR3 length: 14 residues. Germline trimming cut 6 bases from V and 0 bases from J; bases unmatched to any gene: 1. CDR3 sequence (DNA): TGTGCCAGCAGGGGGACAGGCTCTGGAAACACCATATATTTT. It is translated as CASRGTGSGNTIYF.

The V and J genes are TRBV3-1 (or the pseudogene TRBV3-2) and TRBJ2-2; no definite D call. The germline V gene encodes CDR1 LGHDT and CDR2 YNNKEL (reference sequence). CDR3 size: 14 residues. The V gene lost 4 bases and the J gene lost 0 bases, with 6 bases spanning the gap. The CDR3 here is CASSPTANTGELFF. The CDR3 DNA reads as TGTGCCAGCAGCCCTACAGCGAACACCGGGGAGCTGTTTTTT.

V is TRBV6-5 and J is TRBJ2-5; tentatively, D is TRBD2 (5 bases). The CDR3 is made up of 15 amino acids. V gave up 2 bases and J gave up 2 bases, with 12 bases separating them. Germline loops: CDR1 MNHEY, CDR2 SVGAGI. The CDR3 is CASSYTLPGQETQYF. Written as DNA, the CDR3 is TGTGCCAGCAGTTACACCCTCCCGGGGCAAGAGACCCAGTACTTC.

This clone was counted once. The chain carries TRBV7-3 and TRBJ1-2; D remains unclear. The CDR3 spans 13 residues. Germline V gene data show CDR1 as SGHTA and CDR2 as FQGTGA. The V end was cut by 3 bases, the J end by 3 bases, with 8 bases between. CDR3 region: CASSFSQYYGYTF. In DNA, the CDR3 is TGTGCCAGCAGCTTCTCCCAGTACTATGGCTACACCTTC.

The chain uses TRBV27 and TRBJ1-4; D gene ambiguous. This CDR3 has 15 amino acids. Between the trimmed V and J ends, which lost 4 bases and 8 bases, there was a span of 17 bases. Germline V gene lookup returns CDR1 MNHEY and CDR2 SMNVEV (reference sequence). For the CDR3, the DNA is TGTGCCAGCAGTTCTTGGGCCCTGAGGGAGGAAAAACTGTTTTTT. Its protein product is CASSSWALREEKLFF.

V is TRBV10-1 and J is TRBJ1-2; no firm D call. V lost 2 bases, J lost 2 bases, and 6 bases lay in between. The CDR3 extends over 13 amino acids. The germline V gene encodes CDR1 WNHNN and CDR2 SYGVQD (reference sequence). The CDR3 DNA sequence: TGCGCCAGCAGTGAGCAACGGAACTATGGCTACACCTTC. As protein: CASSEQRNYGYTF.

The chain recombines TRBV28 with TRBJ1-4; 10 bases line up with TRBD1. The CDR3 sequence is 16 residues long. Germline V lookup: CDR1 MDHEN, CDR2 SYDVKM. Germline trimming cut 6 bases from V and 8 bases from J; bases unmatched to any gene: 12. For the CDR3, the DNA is TGTGCCAGCAGCCAATTGGGAGGGACAGGGGAAGAAAAACTGTTTTTT. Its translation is CASSQLGGTGEEKLFF.

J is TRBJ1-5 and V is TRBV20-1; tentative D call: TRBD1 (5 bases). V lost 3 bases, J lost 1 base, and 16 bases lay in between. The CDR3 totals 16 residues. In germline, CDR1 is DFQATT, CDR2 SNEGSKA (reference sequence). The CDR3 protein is CSASLGPGRSNQPQHF. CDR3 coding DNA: TGCAGTGCTAGTTTGGGGCCTGGTAGGAGCAATCAGCCCCAGCATTTT.

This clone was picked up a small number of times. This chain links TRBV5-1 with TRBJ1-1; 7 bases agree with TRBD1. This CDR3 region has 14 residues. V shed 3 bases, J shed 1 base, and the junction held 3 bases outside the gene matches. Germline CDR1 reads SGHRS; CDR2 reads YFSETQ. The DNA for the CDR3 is TGCGCCAGCAGCTCCGGGACAGCGAACACTGAAGCTTTCTTT. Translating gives CASSSGTANTEAFF.

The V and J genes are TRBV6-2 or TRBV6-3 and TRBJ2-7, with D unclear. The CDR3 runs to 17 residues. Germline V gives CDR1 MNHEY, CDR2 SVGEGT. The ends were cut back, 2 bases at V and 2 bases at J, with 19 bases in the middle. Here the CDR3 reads CASSYPTRFEVTYEQYF. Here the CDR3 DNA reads TGTGCCAGCAGTTACCCCACCCGGTTTGAAGTTACCTACGAGCAGTACTTC.

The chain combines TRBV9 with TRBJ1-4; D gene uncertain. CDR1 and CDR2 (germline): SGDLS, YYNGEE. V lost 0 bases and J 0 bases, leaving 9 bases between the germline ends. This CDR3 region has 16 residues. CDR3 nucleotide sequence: TGTGCCAGCAGCGTAGGGAGGGTTGCAACTAATGAAAAACTGTTTTTT. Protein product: CASSVGRVATNEKLFF. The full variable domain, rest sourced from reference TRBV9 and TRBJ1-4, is DSGVTQTPKHLITATGQRVTLRCSPRSGDLSVYWYQQSLDQGLQFLIQYYNGEERAKGNILERFSAQQFPDLHSELNLSSLELGDSALYFCASSVGRVATNEKLFFGSGTQLSVL.

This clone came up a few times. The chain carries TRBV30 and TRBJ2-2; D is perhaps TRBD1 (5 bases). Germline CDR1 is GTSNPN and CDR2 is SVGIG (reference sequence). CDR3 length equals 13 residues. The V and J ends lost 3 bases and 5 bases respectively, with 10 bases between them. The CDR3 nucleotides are TGTGCCTGGAGCGCGCAGGGAACCGGGGAGCTGTTTTTT. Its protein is CAWSAQGTGELFF.

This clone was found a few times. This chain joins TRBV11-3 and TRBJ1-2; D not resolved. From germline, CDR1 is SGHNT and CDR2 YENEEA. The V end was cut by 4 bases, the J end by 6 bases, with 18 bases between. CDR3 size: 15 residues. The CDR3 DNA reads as TGTGCCAGCAGCTCCCCCCGAGCGGAAGTGAATGGCTACACCTTC. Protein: CASSSPRAEVNGYTF.

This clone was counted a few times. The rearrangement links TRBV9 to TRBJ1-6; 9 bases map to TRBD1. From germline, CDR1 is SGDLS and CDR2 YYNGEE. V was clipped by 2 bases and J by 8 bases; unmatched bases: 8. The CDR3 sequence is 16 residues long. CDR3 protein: CASSVNLGQGDSPLHF. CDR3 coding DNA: TGTGCCAGCAGCGTTAACCTGGGACAGGGCGATTCACCCCTCCACTTT. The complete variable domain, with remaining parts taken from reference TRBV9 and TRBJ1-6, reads DSGVTQTPKHLITATGQRVTLRCSPRSGDLSVYWYQQSLDQGLQFLIQYYNGEERAKGNILERFSAQQFPDLHSELNLSSLELGDSALYFCASSVNLGQGDSPLHFGNGTRLTVT.

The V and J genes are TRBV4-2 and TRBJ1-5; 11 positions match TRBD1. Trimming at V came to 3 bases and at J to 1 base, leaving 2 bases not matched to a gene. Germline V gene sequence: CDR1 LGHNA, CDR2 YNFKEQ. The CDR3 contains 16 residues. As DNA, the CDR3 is TGTGCCAGCAGCCAGGGGACAGGGGGAAGCAATCAGCCCCAGCATTTT. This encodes CASSQGTGGSNQPQHF.

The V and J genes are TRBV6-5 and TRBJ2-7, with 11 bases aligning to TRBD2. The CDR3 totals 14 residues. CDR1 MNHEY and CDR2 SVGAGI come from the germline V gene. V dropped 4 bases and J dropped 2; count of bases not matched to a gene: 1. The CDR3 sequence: CASSSSGRPYEQYF. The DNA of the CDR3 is TGTGCCAGCAGTTCTAGCGGGAGGCCCTACGAGCAGTACTTC.

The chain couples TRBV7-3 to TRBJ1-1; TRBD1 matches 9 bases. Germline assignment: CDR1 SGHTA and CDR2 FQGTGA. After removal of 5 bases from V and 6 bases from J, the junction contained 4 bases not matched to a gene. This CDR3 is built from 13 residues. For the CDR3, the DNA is TGTGCCAGCAGCCGGGACAGGGTCGCTGAAGCTTTCTTT. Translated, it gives CASSRDRVAEAFF. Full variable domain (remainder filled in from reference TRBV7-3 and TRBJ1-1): GAGVSQTPSNKVTEKGKYVELRCDPISGHTALYWYRQSLGQGPEFLIYFQGTGAADDSGLPNDRFFAVRPEGSVSTLKIQRTERGDSAVYLCASSRDRVAEAFFGQGTRLTVV.